This T cell receptor (beta chain) was observed in a study of T cells in localized non-small cell lung cancer. The V gene's germline CDR1 is SQVTM and CDR2 ANQGSEA. The CDR3 spans 12 residues. V was shortened by 7 bases and J by 0 bases, with 7 bases between the two germline ends. Only in-frame clones appear in the TCRdb table, and some are missing; sequencing was by immunoSEQ multiplex PCR. The table has tens of thousands of clones, over 75% seen once. This specimen was peripheral blood, taken before any cancer treatment. The TCR sequence derives from a woman aged 35-70 years with stage I lung adenocarcinoma. The gene calls are TRBV29-1 and TRBJ1-3; TRBD1 is a possible D gene (5 bases). CDR3 sequence: CSAGTSGNTIYF. CDR3 DNA sequence: TGCAGCGCAGGGACCTCTGGAAACACCATATATTTT. The full variable domain, completed using reference TRBV29-1 and TRBJ1-3, is SAVISQKPSRDICQRGTSLTIQCQVDSQVTMMFWYRQQPGQSLTLIATANQGSEATYESGFVIDKFPISRPNLTFSTLTVSNMSPEDSSIYLCSAGTSGNTIYFGEGSWLTVV.